This TCR beta chain emerged from a study of T-cell memory formation after mild COVID-19. TCRdb re-called the 5' RACE reads through MiXCR, storing one row per CDR3 protein. The profile shows about half a million distinct CDR3 sequences, roughly 20% of them singletons. Trimming pared 0 bases from V and 0 bases from J, leaving 9 bases between. The germline V gene has CDR1 SGHRS and CDR2 YFSETQ. The CDR3 contains 15 residues. Study observations and caveats: Second-wave clones reaching peak frequency on day 37 lacked confirmed SARS-CoV-2 specificity.

In this sample, this clonotype turned up once. Its antigen is currently unknown. Sequences were obtained from PBMCs or a T cell subset sorted from them (not recorded which). The TCR comes from an adult woman who had mild COVID-19 (a few samples of this study predate the infection). Cell type and time point are not known. The chain couples TRBV5-1 to TRBJ1-1; D call uncertain. CDR3 DNA sequence: TGCGCCAGCAGCTTGGATGGGGAACTGAACACTGAAGCTTTCTTT. Translated: CASSLDGELNTEAFF. The full variable domain, completed using reference TRBV5-1 and TRBJ1-1, is KAGVTQTPRYLIKTRGQQVTLSCSPISGHRSVSWYQQTPGQGLQFLFEYFSETQRNKGNFPGRFSGRQFSNSRSEMNVSTLELGDSALYLCASSLDGELNTEAFFGQGTRLTVV.